This note documents a single T cell receptor beta chain sequence. V lost 1 base and J 0 bases, leaving 16 bases between the germline ends. The CDR3 runs 18 residues. Germline V CDR1 and CDR2: SGHTA, FQGTGA. This sample is drawn from a study of T cell responses to AZD1222 COVID-19 vaccine. Here immunoSEQ multiplex PCR was the method, and the copy in TCRdb shows in-frame clones only, minus some. The data contain over 65,000 clones, around 85% of them singletons. This sequence joins TRBV7-3 and TRBJ1-5; D might be TRBD1 (6 bases). This sample comprised peripheral blood, obtained on day 0 of AZD1222 vaccination. This TCR derives from an adult in good health. This CDR3 is CASSLRITGHYSNQPQHF. For the CDR3, the DNA is TGTGCCAGCAGCTTAAGGATCACAGGGCATTATAGCAATCAGCCCCAGCATTTT.